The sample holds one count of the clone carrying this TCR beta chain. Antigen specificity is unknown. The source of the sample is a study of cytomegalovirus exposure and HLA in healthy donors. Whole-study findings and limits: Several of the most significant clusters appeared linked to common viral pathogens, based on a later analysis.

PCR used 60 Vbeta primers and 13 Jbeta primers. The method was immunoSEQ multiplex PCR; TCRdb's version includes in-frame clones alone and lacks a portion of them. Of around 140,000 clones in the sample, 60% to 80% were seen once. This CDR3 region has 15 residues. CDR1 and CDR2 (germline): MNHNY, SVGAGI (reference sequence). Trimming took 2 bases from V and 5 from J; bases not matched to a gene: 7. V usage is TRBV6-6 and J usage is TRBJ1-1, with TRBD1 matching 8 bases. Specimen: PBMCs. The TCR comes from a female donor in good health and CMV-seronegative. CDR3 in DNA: TGTGCCAGCAGTTACGATAGGACAGGGTCGACTGAAGCTTTCTTT. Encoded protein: CASSYDRTGSTEAFF.